This TCR beta chain is from a study of T cells in tumors after PD-1 blockade. At the level of the study: Patients had no prior checkpoint blockade, systemic immunosuppressants, or anti-cancer therapy within 4 weeks. Patients received pembrolizumab 200 mg every 3 weeks or cemiplimab 350 mg every 2 weeks.

This CDR3 is 13 amino acids long. The germline V and J ends were trimmed by 8 bases and 6 bases, with 14 bases remaining between them. The germline V gene encodes CDR1 MGHDK and CDR2 SYGVNS. The data were produced by immunoSEQ multiplex PCR, yet TCRdb's version contains in-frame clones alone and is incomplete. The sample includes 50,000 or so clones, 60% to 80% of them seen just once. The clonotype comes from a human donor with basal cell carcinoma. Material: PBMCs, obtained before anti-PD-1 treatment. J is TRBJ2-1 and V is TRBV25-1; D may match TRBD1 or TRBD2 (5 bases each). The chain's CDR3 is CASGASSGNEQFF. CDR3 DNA sequence: TGTGCCAGCGGGGCTAGCTCGGGCAATGAGCAGTTCTTC.